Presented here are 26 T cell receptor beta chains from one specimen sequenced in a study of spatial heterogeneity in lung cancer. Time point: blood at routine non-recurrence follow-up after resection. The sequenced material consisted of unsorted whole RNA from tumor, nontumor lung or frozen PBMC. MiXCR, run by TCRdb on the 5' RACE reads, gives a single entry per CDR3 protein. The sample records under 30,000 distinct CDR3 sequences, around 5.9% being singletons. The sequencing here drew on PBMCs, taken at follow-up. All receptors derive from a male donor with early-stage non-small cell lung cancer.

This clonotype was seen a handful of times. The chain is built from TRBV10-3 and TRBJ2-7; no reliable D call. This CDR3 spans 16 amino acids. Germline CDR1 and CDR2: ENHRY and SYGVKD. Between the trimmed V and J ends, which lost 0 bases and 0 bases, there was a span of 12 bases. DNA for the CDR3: TGTGCCATCAGTGAGTCCGGCATACCCTCCTCCTACGAGCAGTACTTC. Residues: CAISESGIPSSYEQYF.

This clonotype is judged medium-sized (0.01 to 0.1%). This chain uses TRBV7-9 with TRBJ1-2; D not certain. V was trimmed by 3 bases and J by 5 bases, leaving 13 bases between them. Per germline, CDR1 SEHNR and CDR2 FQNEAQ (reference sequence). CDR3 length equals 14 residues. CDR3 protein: CASSLSGVVYGYTF. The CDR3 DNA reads TGTGCCAGCAGCTTGTCAGGAGTCGTATATGGCTACACCTTC.

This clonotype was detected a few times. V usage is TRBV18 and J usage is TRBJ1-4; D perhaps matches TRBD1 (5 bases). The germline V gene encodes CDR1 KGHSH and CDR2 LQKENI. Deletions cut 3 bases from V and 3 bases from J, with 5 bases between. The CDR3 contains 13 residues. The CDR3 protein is CASSPGANEKLFF. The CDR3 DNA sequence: TGTGCCAGCTCACCGGGGGCTAATGAAAAACTGTTTTTT.

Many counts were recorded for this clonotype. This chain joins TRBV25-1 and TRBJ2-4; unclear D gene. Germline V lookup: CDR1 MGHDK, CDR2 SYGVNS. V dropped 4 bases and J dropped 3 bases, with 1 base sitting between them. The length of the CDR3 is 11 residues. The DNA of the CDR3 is TGTGCCAGCAGTGTCAAAAACATTCAGTACTTC. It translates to CASSVKNIQYF.

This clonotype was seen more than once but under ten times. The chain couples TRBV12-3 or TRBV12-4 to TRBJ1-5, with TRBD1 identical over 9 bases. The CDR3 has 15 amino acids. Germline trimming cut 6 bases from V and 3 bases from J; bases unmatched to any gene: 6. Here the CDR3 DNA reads TGTGCCAGCAGCCAGACAGGGGGAGACAATCAGCCCCAGCATTTT. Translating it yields CASSQTGGDNQPQHF.

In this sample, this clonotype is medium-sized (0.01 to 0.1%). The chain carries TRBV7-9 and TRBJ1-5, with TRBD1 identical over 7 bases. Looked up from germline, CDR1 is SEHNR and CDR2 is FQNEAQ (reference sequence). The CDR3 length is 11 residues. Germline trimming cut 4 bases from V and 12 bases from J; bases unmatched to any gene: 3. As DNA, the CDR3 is TGTGCCAGCAGCTACGGACAGGTCCAGCATTTT. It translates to CASSYGQVQHF.

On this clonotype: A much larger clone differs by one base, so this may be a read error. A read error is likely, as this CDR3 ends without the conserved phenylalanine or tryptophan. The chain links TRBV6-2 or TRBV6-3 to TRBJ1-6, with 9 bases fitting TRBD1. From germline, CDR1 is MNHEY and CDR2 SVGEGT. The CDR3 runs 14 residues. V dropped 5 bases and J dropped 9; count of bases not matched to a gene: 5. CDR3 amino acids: CASSLDRGGSPLHL. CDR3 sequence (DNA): TGTGCCAGCAGTCTGGACAGGGGTGGTTCACCCCTCCACCTT.

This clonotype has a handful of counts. CDR3: CASRLTSGAEETQYF. DNA for the CDR3: TGTGCCAGCAGGTTGACTAGCGGGGCTGAAGAGACCCAGTACTTC. The V gene is TRBV7-9, the J gene TRBJ2-5; 11 bases are a match to TRBD2. Germline V lookup: CDR1 SEHNR, CDR2 FQNEAQ (reference sequence). The CDR3 is 15 residues long. Trimming at V came to 6 bases and at J to 3 bases, leaving 6 bases not matched to a gene.

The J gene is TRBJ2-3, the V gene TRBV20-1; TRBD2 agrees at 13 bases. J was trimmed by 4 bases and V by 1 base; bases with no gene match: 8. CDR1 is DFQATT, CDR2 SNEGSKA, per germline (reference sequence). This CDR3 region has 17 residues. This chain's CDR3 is CSARVPGLAGRADTQYF. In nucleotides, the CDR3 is TGCAGTGCTAGAGTCCCGGGACTAGCGGGAAGGGCAGATACGCAGTATTTT.

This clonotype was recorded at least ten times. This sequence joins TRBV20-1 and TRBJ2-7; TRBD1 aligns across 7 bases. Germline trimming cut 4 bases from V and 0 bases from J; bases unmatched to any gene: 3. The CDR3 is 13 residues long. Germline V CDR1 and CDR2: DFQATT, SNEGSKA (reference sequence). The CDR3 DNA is TGCAGTGCTACCCGGGACAGCTCCTACGAGCAGTACTTC. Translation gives CSATRDSSYEQYF.

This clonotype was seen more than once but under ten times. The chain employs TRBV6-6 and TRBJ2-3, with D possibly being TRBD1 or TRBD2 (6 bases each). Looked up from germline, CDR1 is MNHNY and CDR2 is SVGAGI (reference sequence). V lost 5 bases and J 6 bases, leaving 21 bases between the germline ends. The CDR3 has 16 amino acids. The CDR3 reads CASSPTRSGGGDTQYF. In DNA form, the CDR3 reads TGTGCCAGCAGTCCGACACGTAGCGGAGGGGGGGATACGCAGTATTTT.

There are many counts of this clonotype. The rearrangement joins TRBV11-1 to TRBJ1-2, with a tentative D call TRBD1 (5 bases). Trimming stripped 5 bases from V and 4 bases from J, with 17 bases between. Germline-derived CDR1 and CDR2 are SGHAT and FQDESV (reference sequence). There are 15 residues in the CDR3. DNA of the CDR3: TGTGCCAGCAGCCTAGTGGGGGAACCCATCTATGGCTACACCTTC. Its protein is CASSLVGEPIYGYTF.

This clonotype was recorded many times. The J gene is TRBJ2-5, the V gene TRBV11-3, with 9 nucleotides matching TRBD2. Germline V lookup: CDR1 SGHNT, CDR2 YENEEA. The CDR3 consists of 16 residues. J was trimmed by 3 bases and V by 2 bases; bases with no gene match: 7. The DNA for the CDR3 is TGTGCCAGCAGCTTAAGCAGCGGGGGGACAGAAGAGACCCAGTACTTC. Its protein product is CASSLSSGGTEETQYF.

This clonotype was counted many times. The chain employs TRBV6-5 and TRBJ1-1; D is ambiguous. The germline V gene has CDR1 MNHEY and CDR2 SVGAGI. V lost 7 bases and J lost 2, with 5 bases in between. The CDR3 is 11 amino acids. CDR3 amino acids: CASTHNTEAFF. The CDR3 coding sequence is TGTGCCAGCACTCACAACACTGAAGCTTTCTTT.

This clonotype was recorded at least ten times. CDR3 nucleotide sequence: TGTGCCAGCAGCCCCGGGCAGGGGTACACTGAAGCTTTCTTT. Its protein is CASSPGQGYTEAFF. The rearrangement uses TRBV12-3 or TRBV12-4 and TRBJ1-1, with a tentative D call TRBD1 (6 bases). The CDR3 extends over 14 amino acids. Trimming removed 6 bases at V and 3 bases at J, with 14 bases between.

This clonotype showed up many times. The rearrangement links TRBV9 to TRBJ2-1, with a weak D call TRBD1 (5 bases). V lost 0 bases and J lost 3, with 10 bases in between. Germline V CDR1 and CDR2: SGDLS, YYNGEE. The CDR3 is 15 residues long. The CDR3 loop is CASSVEGALYNEQFF. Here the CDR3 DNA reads TGTGCCAGCAGCGTAGAAGGGGCCCTCTACAATGAGCAGTTCTTC. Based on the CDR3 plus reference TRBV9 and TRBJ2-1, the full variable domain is DSGVTQTPKHLITATGQRVTLRCSPRSGDLSVYWYQQSLDQGLQFLIQYYNGEERAKGNILERFSAQQFPDLHSELNLSSLELGDSALYFCASSVEGALYNEQFFGPGTRLTVL.

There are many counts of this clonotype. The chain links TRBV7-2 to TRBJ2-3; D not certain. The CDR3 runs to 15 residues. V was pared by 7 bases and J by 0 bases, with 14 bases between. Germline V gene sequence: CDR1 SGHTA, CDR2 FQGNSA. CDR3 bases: TGTGCCAGCATTATTTGGGATTCTAGCACAGATACGCAGTATTTT. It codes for CASIIWDSSTDTQYF.

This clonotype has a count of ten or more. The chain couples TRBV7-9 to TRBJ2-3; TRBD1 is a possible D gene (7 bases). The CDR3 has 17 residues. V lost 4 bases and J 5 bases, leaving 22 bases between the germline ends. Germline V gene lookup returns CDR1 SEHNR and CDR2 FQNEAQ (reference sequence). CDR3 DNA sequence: TGTGCCAGCAGCTCCCTCAAGGGGGCGGGAAATAAAGATACGCAGTATTTT. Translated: CASSSLKGAGNKDTQYF.

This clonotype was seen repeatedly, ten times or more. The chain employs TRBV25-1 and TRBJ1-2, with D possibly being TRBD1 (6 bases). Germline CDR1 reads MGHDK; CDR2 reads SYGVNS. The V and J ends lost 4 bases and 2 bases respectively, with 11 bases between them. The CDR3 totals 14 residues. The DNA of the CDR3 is TGTGCCAGCAGTGGGAGGACAGCGAACTATGGCTACACCTTC. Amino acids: CASSGRTANYGYTF.

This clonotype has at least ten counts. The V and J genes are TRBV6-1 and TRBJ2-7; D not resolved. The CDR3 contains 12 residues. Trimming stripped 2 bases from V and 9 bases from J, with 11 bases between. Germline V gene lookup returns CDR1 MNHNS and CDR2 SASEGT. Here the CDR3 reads CASSEYSQAQYV. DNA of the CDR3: TGTGCCAGCAGTGAATACAGTCAAGCGCAGTACGTC.

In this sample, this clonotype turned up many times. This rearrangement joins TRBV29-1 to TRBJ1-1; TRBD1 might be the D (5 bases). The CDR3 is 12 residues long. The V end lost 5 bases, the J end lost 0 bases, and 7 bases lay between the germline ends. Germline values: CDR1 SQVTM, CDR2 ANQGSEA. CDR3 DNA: TGCAGCGTTAGGACAATGAACACTGAAGCTTTCTTT. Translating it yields CSVRTMNTEAFF.

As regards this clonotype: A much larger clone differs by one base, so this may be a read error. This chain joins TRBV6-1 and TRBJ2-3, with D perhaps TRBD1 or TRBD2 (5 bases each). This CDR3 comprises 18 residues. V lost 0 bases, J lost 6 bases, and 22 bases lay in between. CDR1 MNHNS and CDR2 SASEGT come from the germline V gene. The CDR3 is CASSEAAGSPVWADTQYF. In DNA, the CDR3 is TGTGCCAGCAGTGAAGCGGCAGGGAGCCCCGTCTGGGCGGATACGCAGTATTTT.

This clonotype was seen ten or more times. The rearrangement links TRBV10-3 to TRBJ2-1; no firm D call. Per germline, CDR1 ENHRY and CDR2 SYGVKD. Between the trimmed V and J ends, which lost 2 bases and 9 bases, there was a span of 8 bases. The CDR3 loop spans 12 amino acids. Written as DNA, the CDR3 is TGTGCCATCAGTGAGAGGGTTACTGAGCAGTTCTTC. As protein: CAISERVTEQFF.

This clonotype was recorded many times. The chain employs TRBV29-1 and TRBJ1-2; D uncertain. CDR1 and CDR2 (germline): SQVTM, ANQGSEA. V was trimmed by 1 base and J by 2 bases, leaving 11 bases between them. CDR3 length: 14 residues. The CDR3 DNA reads TGCAGCGTTGAAGGCCAGTACACAAACTATGGCTACACCTTC. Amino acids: CSVEGQYTNYGYTF.

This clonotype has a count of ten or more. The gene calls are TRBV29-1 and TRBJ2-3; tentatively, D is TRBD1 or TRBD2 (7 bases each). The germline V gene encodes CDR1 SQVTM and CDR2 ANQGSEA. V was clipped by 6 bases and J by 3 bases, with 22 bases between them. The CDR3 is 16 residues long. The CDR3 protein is CSVRIQGGSGTDTQYF. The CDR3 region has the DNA TGCAGCGTGAGGATCCAGGGGGGGAGTGGAACAGATACGCAGTATTTT.

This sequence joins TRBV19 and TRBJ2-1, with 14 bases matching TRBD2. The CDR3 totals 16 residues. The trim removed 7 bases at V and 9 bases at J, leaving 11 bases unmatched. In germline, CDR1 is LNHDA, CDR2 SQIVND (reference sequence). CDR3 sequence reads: CASTTGTSGRKGEQFF. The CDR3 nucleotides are TGTGCCAGTACAACCGGGACTAGCGGGAGAAAGGGTGAGCAGTTCTTC.